These 13 T cell receptor beta chains were all obtained from the same sample, sequenced in a study of patients and donors after allogeneic stem cell transplantation. TCRdb redid the calling of the RT-PCR reads with MiXCR, one entry per CDR3 protein. The sample contains about 960,000 distinct CDR3 sequences, around 17% of which appear only once. Sequenced input: blood, either unsorted or a sorted T cell fraction (not recorded which). These receptors all stem from a human donor who was either an allogeneic HSCT recipient or a stem cell or donor lymphocyte infusion donor (not recorded which). It is not recorded whose cells these are; they may come from a transplant donor.

In this sample, this clonotype turned up a few times. The CDR3, as DNA: TGTGCCAGCAGTTTAAAGGGACGAAGGGAGTTCTTC. The encoded protein is CASSLKGRREFF. The chain uses TRBV27 and TRBJ2-1, with D perhaps TRBD1 or TRBD2 (5 bases each). This CDR3 has 12 amino acids. V was trimmed by 2 bases and J by 14 bases, leaving 13 bases between them. From germline, CDR1 is MNHEY and CDR2 SMNVEV (reference sequence).

The chain employs TRBV7-7 and TRBJ2-3, with 8 nucleotides matching TRBD2. This CDR3 has 13 amino acids. CDR1 and CDR2 from the germline V gene are SSHAT and FNYEAQ (reference sequence). The CDR3 sequence is CASAGGRTDTQYF. The CDR3 coding sequence is TGTGCTAGCGCGGGGGGACGCACAGATACGCAGTATTTT.

This clonotype occurred a few times. V is TRBV20-1 and J is TRBJ1-6; TRBD1 is a possible D gene (5 bases). The CDR3 spans 15 residues. Trimming removed 6 bases at V and 6 bases at J, with 18 bases between. CDR1 and CDR2 from the germline V gene are DFQATT and SNEGSKA (reference sequence). This CDR3 reads CSAMRGVIGNSPLHF. For the CDR3, the DNA is TGCAGTGCCATGCGGGGGGTAATAGGTAATTCACCCCTCCACTTT.

In its sample, this clonotype was seen many times. V is TRBV12-3 or TRBV12-4 and J is TRBJ1-1; D is unresolved. The CDR3 has 12 amino acids. Trimming stripped 3 bases from V and 6 bases from J, with 8 bases between. The CDR3 sequence is CASSFGIAEAFF. The CDR3 DNA is TGTGCCAGCAGTTTCGGGATCGCTGAAGCTTTCTTT.

A few counts support this clonotype. The V gene is TRBV29-1, the J gene TRBJ1-2, with D tentatively TRBD1 (5 bases). The CDR3 contains 13 residues. Germline CDR1 reads SQVTM; CDR2 reads ANQGSEA. V was clipped by 4 bases and J by 6 bases, with 15 bases between them. Here the CDR3 DNA reads TGCAGCGTTGGGGACCCGCTAGGGGATGGCTACACCTTC. Residues: CSVGDPLGDGYTF.

The rearrangement uses TRBV10-3 and TRBJ2-7; 7 nucleotides match TRBD1. The CDR3 spans 15 residues. After removal of 4 bases from V and 6 bases from J, the junction contained 12 bases not matched to a gene. CDR1 is ENHRY, CDR2 SYGVKD, per germline. The CDR3 DNA follows: TGTGCCATCAGTGCCTCCGTGATACAGGGGATCGAGCAGTACTTC. This sequence encodes CAISASVIQGIEQYF.

The chain combines TRBV7-9 with TRBJ2-1; D gene ambiguous. Germline-derived CDR1 and CDR2 are SEHNR and FQNEAQ (reference sequence). V was clipped by 5 bases and J by 6 bases, with 14 bases between them. The CDR3 totals 14 residues. CDR3 protein: CASSAWVDPNEQFF. The CDR3, as DNA: TGTGCCAGCAGCGCCTGGGTGGACCCCAATGAGCAGTTCTTC.

This chain connects TRBV11-1 to TRBJ2-1, with a weak D call TRBD1 (7 bases). The CDR3 has 13 amino acids. Deletions cut 3 bases from V and 15 bases from J, with 18 bases between. CDR1 and CDR2 (germline): SGHAT, FQDESV (reference sequence). CDR3 amino acids: CASSFLGQGGRFF. In DNA form, the CDR3 reads TGTGCCAGCAGCTTCTTGGGTCAGGGGGGCCGGTTCTTC.

V usage is TRBV6-5 and J usage is TRBJ2-7; TRBD1 might be the D (5 bases). This CDR3 region has 14 residues. Germline V gives CDR1 MNHEY, CDR2 SVGAGI. V was pared by 2 bases and J by 3 bases, with 11 bases between. This CDR3 reads CASSYGGRGYEQYF. In nucleotides, the CDR3 is TGTGCCAGCAGTTACGGCGGTAGGGGCTACGAGCAGTACTTC.

V gene TRBV6-1 combines with J gene TRBJ1-5, with D perhaps TRBD1 (5 bases). The CDR3 length is 16 residues. CDR1 and CDR2 from the germline V gene are MNHNS and SASEGT. The V end was cut by 6 bases, the J end by 4 bases, with 19 bases between. DNA of the CDR3: TGTGCCAGCAGCCCCCGCAAAGGGACGGCGAATCAGCCCCAGCATTTT. Translating gives CASSPRKGTANQPQHF.

This clonotype was counted only a few times. A much bigger clone sits one base away, suggesting this may be a read error. The V gene is TRBV7-9, the J gene TRBJ2-5, with 10 bases that match TRBD2. From germline, CDR1 is SEHNR and CDR2 FQNEAQ (reference sequence). The V gene end was trimmed by 6 bases and the J gene end by 2 bases; junction bases not matched to a gene: 3. This CDR3 has 14 residues. The chain's CDR3 is CASRSSGGQETQYF. The DNA for the CDR3 is TGTGCCAGCAGATCTAGCGGGGGACAAGAGACCCAGTACTTC.

This clonotype occurred a few times. V usage is TRBV30 and J usage is TRBJ1-1; D is unresolved. Germline lookup yields CDR1 GTSNPN and CDR2 SVGIG (reference sequence). V was clipped by 6 bases and J by 1 base, with 15 bases between them. This CDR3 has 14 amino acids. The chain's CDR3 is CACSGGRRNTEAFF. The CDR3 DNA reads as TGTGCCTGTTCCGGAGGACGGCGGAACACTGAAGCTTTCTTT.

The chain joins TRBV3-1 to TRBJ2-3; 7 bases match TRBD2. V lost 2 bases, J lost 2 bases, and 13 bases stayed unmatched. Looked up from germline, CDR1 is LGHDT and CDR2 is YNNKEL (reference sequence). The CDR3 runs to 18 residues. CDR3 in DNA: TGTGCCAGCAGCCAAACATGGTACCGGGAGGAACCCACAGATACGCAGTATTTT. Encoded protein: CASSQTWYREEPTDTQYF.